The 22 T cell receptor beta chains below all came from one sample that was sequenced in a study of beta chain features in type 1 diabetes. Expressed TCRB transcripts got sequenced, as all isolated RNA was reverse transcribed. Measured with immunoSEQ multiplex PCR; TCRdb has only the in-frame clones, and not every one. The sample includes 450,000 or so clones, roughly an eighth of them seen just once. The sample comprised naive CD4+ T cells from blood. These receptors all come from a woman between 18 and 29 years old in good health.

This clone was found once. The gene calls are TRBV11-2 and TRBJ2-5, with 10 bases aligning to TRBD1. CDR3 length: 13 amino acids. Germline CDR1 reads SGHAT; CDR2 reads FQNNGV. J gave up 5 bases and V 4 bases, and 1 base lay outside the gene matches. Here the CDR3 reads CASSWTGGETQYF. CDR3 sequence (DNA): TGTGCCAGCAGCTGGACAGGGGGTGAGACCCAGTACTTC. The whole variable domain, filled in from reference TRBV11-2 and TRBJ2-5, reads EAGVAQSPRYKIIEKRQSVAFWCNPISGHATLYWYQQILGQGPKLLIQFQNNGVVDDSQLPKDRFSAERLKGVDSTLKIQPAKLEDSAVYLCASSWTGGETQYFGPGTRLLVL.

V gene TRBV6-5 combines with J gene TRBJ2-7; D is uncertain. Trimming stripped 8 bases from V and 4 bases from J, with 6 bases between. The CDR3 spans 10 residues. Germline assignment: CDR1 MNHEY and CDR2 SVGAGI. CDR3 loop: CASGLYEQYF. CDR3 nucleotides: TGTGCCAGCGGCCTATACGAGCAGTACTTC.

In its sample, this clone was seen a few times. The chain uses TRBV4-1 and TRBJ1-1; the D is unclear. Germline CDR1 is MGHRA and CDR2 is YSYEKL. The CDR3 runs 12 residues. Trimming cost V 6 bases and J 4 bases, with 9 bases left between them. Here the CDR3 DNA reads TGCGCCAGCAGTGCCGGAGGCACTGAAGCTTTCTTT. Translation gives CASSAGGTEAFF.

The rearrangement joins TRBV10-3 to TRBJ1-1; D gene uncertain. CDR3 length: 13 amino acids. The V gene lost 4 bases and the J gene lost 6 bases, with 12 bases spanning the gap. The V gene's germline CDR1 is ENHRY and CDR2 SYGVKD. The CDR3 loop is CAISAAPSAEAFF. DNA of the CDR3: TGTGCCATCAGTGCGGCCCCCTCGGCTGAAGCTTTCTTT.

This clone was detected only a few times. The V call is TRBV5-1, the J call TRBJ2-7; D remains ambiguous. Trimming took 1 base from V and 6 from J, leaving 11 bases between them. Germline-derived CDR1 and CDR2 are SGHRS and YFSETQ. The CDR3 is made up of 13 amino acids. Here the CDR3 DNA reads TGCGCCAGCAGCTTGACTGCGGAGAGCGAGCAGTACGTC. It yields the protein CASSLTAESEQYV.

V and J are TRBV7-9 and TRBJ2-3; TRBD1 might be the D (5 bases). Looked up from germline, CDR1 is SEHNR and CDR2 is FQNEAQ (reference sequence). Trimming pared 3 bases from V and 8 bases from J, leaving 12 bases between. This CDR3 is 13 amino acids long. The CDR3 region has the DNA TGTGCCAGCAGCTTGGCTGGGCAGGGTACGCAGTATTTT. Amino acid sequence: CASSLAGQGTQYF.

This clone came up a few times. The junction differs from germline at one of its ends, possibly a read error. V gene TRBV29-1 combines with J gene TRBJ2-2; perhaps TRBD2 as D (5 bases). Germline V gene data show CDR1 as SQVTM and CDR2 as ANQGSEA. This CDR3 comprises 11 residues. CDR3 region: CSVRSAGELIF. Written as DNA, the CDR3 is TGCAGCGTTAGGAGCGCCGGGGAGCTGATTTTT.

This clone has just a few counts. The chain has TRBV6-6 and TRBJ1-2; tentatively, D is TRBD1 (6 bases). The CDR3 has 14 amino acids. Germline V gives CDR1 MNHNY, CDR2 SVGAGI (reference sequence). Between the trimmed V and J ends, which lost 10 bases and 4 bases, there was a span of 19 bases. The CDR3 protein is CATHWTASSYGYTF. CDR3 nucleotide sequence: TGTGCCACCCACTGGACAGCCTCCTCCTATGGCTACACCTTC.

This clone was seen only a few times. The chain recombines TRBV5-1 with TRBJ2-6; D is undetermined. Trimming left V 6 bases short and J 2 bases short, with 6 bases between. The CDR3 sequence is 13 residues long. The germline CDR1 and CDR2 sequences are SGHRS and YFSETQ. The CDR3 nucleotides are TGCGCCAGCATGGGCCCTGGGGCCAACGTCCTGACTTTC. The encoded protein is CASMGPGANVLTF.

The V and J genes are TRBV9 and TRBJ1-6; D is undetermined. The CDR3 runs 13 residues. Germline V lookup: CDR1 SGDLS, CDR2 YYNGEE. The V and J ends lost 3 bases and 7 bases respectively, with 8 bases between them. This CDR3 reads CASSGAGNSPLHF. CDR3 nucleotides: TGTGCCAGCAGCGGGGCGGGAAATTCACCCCTCCACTTT.

V usage is TRBV7-2 and J usage is TRBJ2-1; no firm D call. Deletions cut 6 bases from V and 2 bases from J, with 14 bases between. The CDR3 runs to 15 residues. CDR1 is SGHTA and CDR2 is FQGNSA in the germline V gene. This chain's CDR3 is CASRQDGTPYNEQFF. CDR3 coding DNA: TGTGCCAGCAGACAAGACGGCACTCCCTACAATGAGCAGTTCTTC. Full variable domain (missing parts from reference TRBV7-2 and TRBJ2-1): GAGVSQSPSNKVTEKGKDVELRCDPISGHTALYWYRQSLGQGLEFLIYFQGNSAPDKSGLPSDRFSAERTGGSVSTLTIQRTQQEDSAVYLCASRQDGTPYNEQFFGPGTRLTVL.

A note on this clone: Other nucleotide sequences from this sample produce the same CDR3. V usage is TRBV7-2 and J usage is TRBJ2-3; no clear D gene. V was trimmed by 1 base and J by 0 bases, leaving 5 bases between them. The CDR3 contains 14 residues. CDR1 and CDR2 (germline): SGHTA, FQGNSA. The CDR3 protein is CASSLVFSTDTQYF. Here the CDR3 DNA reads TGTGCCAGCAGCTTAGTGTTTAGCACAGATACGCAGTATTTT.

This rearrangement joins TRBV18 to TRBJ2-3, with unresolved D. V lost 4 bases to trimming and J lost 0 bases, with 8 bases between them. Germline V gene lookup returns CDR1 KGHSH and CDR2 LQKENI. The CDR3 has 14 amino acids. CDR3 protein: CASSRELSTDTQYF. For the CDR3, the DNA is TGTGCCAGCTCACGAGAGTTAAGCACAGATACGCAGTATTTT.

This clone was seen a handful of times. The chain combines TRBV10-3 with TRBJ2-7, with 10 positions matching TRBD1. V lost 8 bases and J lost 3; bases outside the gene matches: 7. The CDR3 consists of 14 residues. Germline CDR1 ENHRY, CDR2 SYGVKD. The CDR3, as DNA: TGTGCCATCGGACGGACAGGGGGTCTCTACGAGCAGTACGTC. It yields the protein CAIGRTGGLYEQYV.

The chain recombines TRBV7-2 with TRBJ2-7; no clear D. The CDR3 sequence is 13 residues long. V lost 10 bases and J lost 2, with 15 bases in between. The germline gives CDR1 SGHTA, CDR2 FQGNSA. In nucleotides, the CDR3 is TGTGCCACCCGTTATGGTGGAACCTACGAGCAGTACTTC. Its protein product is CATRYGGTYEQYF.

This clone was observed a few times. The chain joins TRBV27 to TRBJ1-1; D remains unclear. V gave up 2 bases and J gave up 0 bases, with 10 bases separating them. The length of the CDR3 is 15 residues. Per germline, CDR1 MNHEY and CDR2 SMNVEV (reference sequence). The CDR3 region has the DNA TGTGCCAGCAGTTTAAGAGGCAGCCTGAACACTGAAGCTTTCTTT. As protein: CASSLRGSLNTEAFF.

This clone was seen a few times. The chain uses TRBV20-1 and TRBJ1-2; D ambiguous. This CDR3 comprises 11 residues. Germline V CDR1 and CDR2: DFQATT, SNEGSKA (reference sequence). With 6 bases removed from V and 8 bases from J, the gap between germline ends came to 13 bases. The CDR3 DNA follows: TGCAGTGCGGAGAGACGCGGGGGCTACACCTTC. Translated: CSAERRGGYTF.

This clone has a handful of counts. This chain connects TRBV19 to TRBJ2-5; D remains ambiguous. Between the trimmed V and J ends, which lost 6 bases and 1 base, there was a span of 15 bases. Germline CDR1 and CDR2: LNHDA and SQIVND (reference sequence). The CDR3 is made up of 15 amino acids. For the CDR3, the DNA is TGTGCCAGTAGCCTCTTAGGGTCGATCCAAGAGACCCAGTACTTC. Amino acids: CASSLLGSIQETQYF.

This clone was seen only a few times. This chain connects TRBV5-1 to TRBJ2-7; D not certain. The CDR3 spans 13 residues. Germline values: CDR1 SGHRS, CDR2 YFSETQ. Trimming left V 4 bases short and J 2 bases short, with 10 bases between. The CDR3 DNA sequence: TGCGCCAGCAGCCCCCAAGGCACCTACGAGCAGTACGTC. Its translation is CASSPQGTYEQYV.

This rearrangement joins TRBV5-4 to TRBJ2-7, with D maybe TRBD2 (6 bases). Germline CDR1 SGHNT, CDR2 YYREEE (reference sequence). The V and J ends lost 0 bases and 0 bases respectively, with 13 bases between them. The CDR3 length is 16 residues. The CDR3 here is CASSLAGGRASYEQYV. CDR3 nucleotide sequence: TGTGCCAGCAGCTTGGCCGGGGGAAGAGCCTCCTACGAGCAGTACGTC.

This clone was observed a handful of times. The chain employs TRBV28 and TRBJ1-5; D unclear. Trimming removed 3 bases at V and 0 bases at J, with 9 bases between. CDR3 length: 15 amino acids. Germline values: CDR1 MDHEN, CDR2 SYDVKM. The CDR3 here is CASSFAGNSNQPQHF. The CDR3 DNA sequence: TGTGCCAGCAGTTTCGCCGGTAATAGCAATCAGCCCCAGCATTTT.

This clone has only a few counts. The chain is built from TRBV6-6 and TRBJ1-5; 7 bases are shared with TRBD1. The CDR3 is made up of 16 amino acids. Germline CDR1 MNHNY, CDR2 SVGAGI (reference sequence). With 5 bases clipped from V and 4 bases from J, the junction kept 11 bases outside the gene matches. CDR3 bases: TGTGCCAGCAGTAGAACCCGGGACAGCTCAAATCAGCCCCAGCATTTT. Protein: CASSRTRDSSNQPQHF.